The 32 T cell receptor beta chains below all came from one sample that was sequenced in a study of CD8 T cells in ankylosing spondylitis. Each CDR3 protein is one row after TCRdb ran MiXCR on the 5' RACE reads. Of roughly 140,000 distinct CDR3 sequences in the sample, approximately 48% are singletons; the top ten hold nearly 15%. The sequencing sample was made of synovial fluid, either unsorted or a sorted T cell fraction (not recorded which). The receptors originated from a male donor with ankylosing spondylitis.

The V and J genes are TRBV6-1 and TRBJ2-7, with 7 bases lining up with TRBD1. J lost 0 bases, V lost 1 base, and 0 bases had no gene match. Per germline, CDR1 MNHNS and CDR2 SASEGT. This CDR3 is built from 14 residues. CDR3 residues: CASSEGDSSYEQYF. The DNA for the CDR3 is TGTGCCAGCAGTGAAGGGGACAGCTCCTACGAGCAGTACTTC.

In this sample, this clonotype turned up a few times. This sequence joins TRBV6-1 and TRBJ2-5, with D perhaps matching TRBD2 (5 bases). This CDR3 has 12 amino acids. Germline CDR1 reads MNHNS; CDR2 reads SASEGT. Trimming took off 11 bases at V and 2 bases at J, with 12 bases between the two ends. CDR3 DNA sequence: TGTGCCGGCCAGCGGTATCAAGAGACCCAGTACTTC. This codes for CAGQRYQETQYF.

Only one count was recorded for this clonotype. The chain uses TRBV2 and TRBJ2-7; TRBD1 or TRBD2 may be the D gene (5 bases each). This CDR3 spans 15 amino acids. Per germline, CDR1 SNHLY and CDR2 FYNNEI. V dropped 2 bases and J dropped 7 bases, with 18 bases sitting between them. Here the CDR3 reads CASSELGTDPSEQYF. CDR3 DNA: TGTGCCAGCAGTGAACTCGGGACCGACCCCTCGGAGCAGTACTTC.

The chain is built from TRBV7-8 and TRBJ2-1; either TRBD1 or TRBD2 may supply D (5 bases each). V dropped 5 bases and J dropped 0 bases, with 14 bases sitting between them. CDR3 length: 16 residues. CDR1 SGHVS and CDR2 FQNEAQ come from the germline V gene. Here the CDR3 DNA reads TGTGCCAGCAGCCAGGGACCTATCAGCTCCTACAATGAGCAGTTCTTC. It specifies CASSQGPISSYNEQFF.

V gene TRBV12-3 or TRBV12-4 combines with J gene TRBJ2-1; 15 bases are a match to TRBD2. The CDR3 is made up of 19 amino acids. V trimming: 10 bases; J trimming: 2 bases; junction bases outside the gene matches: 15. The CDR3 bases are TGTGCCATCACCCACTTTGGGACTAGCGGGAGGCCAGCCTACAATGAGCAGTTCTTC. Translating it yields CAITHFGTSGRPAYNEQFF.

This clonotype was counted many times. This chain links TRBV7-2 with TRBJ2-7; tentatively, D is TRBD2 (6 bases). This CDR3 region has 16 residues. V was pared by 5 bases and J by 5 bases, with 22 bases between. Germline CDR1 reads SGHTA; CDR2 reads FQGNSA. The CDR3 DNA is TGTGCCAGCAGCCCTCTGCCCGGCGGGATAACGGACGAGCAGTACTTC. Translated: CASSPLPGGITDEQYF.

The gene calls are TRBV7-2 and TRBJ1-1, with TRBD1 matching 7 bases. After removal of 3 bases from V and 3 bases from J, the junction contained 7 bases not matched to a gene. The CDR3 covers 15 residues. Germline lookup yields CDR1 SGHTA and CDR2 FQGNSA. The CDR3 sequence: CASSFPAGGDTEAFF. The CDR3 DNA is TGTGCCAGCAGCTTTCCGGCAGGGGGGGACACTGAAGCTTTCTTT.

J is TRBJ2-2 and V is TRBV15; 8 bases line up with TRBD2. This CDR3 spans 16 amino acids. CDR1 is LNHNV, CDR2 YYDKDF, per germline (reference sequence). The ends lost 7 bases at V and 7 bases at J; junction bases unmatched: 14. The CDR3 protein is CATKILGREASGELFF. CDR3 nucleotide sequence: TGTGCCACCAAAATCCTAGGGCGGGAGGCAAGCGGGGAGCTGTTTTTT.

This clonotype was seen a handful of times. The J gene is TRBJ2-1, the V gene TRBV7-9; D unresolved. The length of the CDR3 is 11 residues. Looked up from germline, CDR1 is SEHNR and CDR2 is FQNEAQ (reference sequence). Trimming took 1 base from V and 8 from J, leaving 3 bases between them. This CDR3 reads CASSLGHEQFF. In DNA, the CDR3 is TGTGCCAGCAGCTTAGGACATGAGCAGTTCTTC. Based on the CDR3 plus reference TRBV7-9 and TRBJ2-1, the full variable domain is DTGVSQNPRHKITKRGQNVTFRCDPISEHNRLYWYRQTLGQGPEFLTYFQNEAQLEKSRLLSDRFSAERPKGSFSTLEIQRTEQGDSAMYLCASSLGHEQFFGPGTRLTVL.

J is TRBJ1-5 and V is TRBV25-1; 8 nucleotides match TRBD1. This CDR3 is 16 amino acids long. Trimming took 4 bases from V and 3 from J; bases not matched to a gene: 8. Germline CDR1 and CDR2: MGHDK and SYGVNS. The CDR3 spells CASSASGTGNNQPQHF. The CDR3 DNA follows: TGTGCCAGCAGTGCGTCCGGGACAGGAAACAATCAGCCCCAGCATTTT.

The gene calls are TRBV2 and TRBJ2-7; no clear D gene. Trimming stripped 3 bases from V and 4 bases from J, with 13 bases between. Germline V gene sequence: CDR1 SNHLY, CDR2 FYNNEI. The CDR3 runs to 14 residues. CDR3 nucleotide sequence: TGTGCCAGCAGTGACCTGGGAACTGTTTACGAGCAGTACTTC. Translated, it gives CASSDLGTVYEQYF.

Only a few counts were recorded for this clonotype. The V gene is TRBV7-8, the J gene TRBJ2-1, with unresolved D. Trimming removed 0 bases at V and 6 bases at J, with 3 bases between. The CDR3 contains 12 residues. Germline values: CDR1 SGHVS, CDR2 FQNEAQ. The CDR3 spells CASSLALNEQFF. The DNA for the CDR3 is TGTGCCAGCAGCTTAGCCCTCAATGAGCAGTTCTTC.

This clonotype came up a few times. The J gene is TRBJ2-1, the V gene TRBV12-3 or TRBV12-4; D is unresolved. CDR3 length: 16 residues. Trimming pared 3 bases from V and 0 bases from J, leaving 12 bases between. CDR3 protein: CASSFGRDPSYNEQFF. As DNA, the CDR3 is TGTGCCAGCAGTTTCGGGCGAGACCCCTCCTACAATGAGCAGTTCTTC.

This clonotype appeared a few times. This chain connects TRBV7-9 to TRBJ1-6, with 11 bases identical to TRBD1. The germline V gene has CDR1 SEHNR and CDR2 FQNEAQ (reference sequence). This CDR3 region has 16 residues. V gave up 6 bases and J gave up 5 bases; unmatched junction bases: 6. CDR3 sequence: CASSSGTGGNNSPLHF. The CDR3 region has the DNA TGTGCCAGCAGTTCCGGGACAGGGGGGAATAATTCACCCCTCCACTTT.

The J gene is TRBJ1-2, the V gene TRBV20-1; 8 bases are shared with TRBD1. V was clipped by 1 base and J by 4 bases; unmatched bases: 23. CDR1 DFQATT and CDR2 SNEGSKA come from the germline V gene (reference sequence). The CDR3 sequence is 20 residues long. CDR3 coding DNA: TGCAGTGCTAGAGGCCCGGACAGGGAAAAACTAGACCTCTTCGGCTATGGCTACACCTTC. Residues: CSARGPDREKLDLFGYGYTF.

This chain connects TRBV27 to TRBJ2-7, with D perhaps matching TRBD2 (6 bases). The CDR3 runs 14 residues. The V end lost 4 bases, the J end lost 0 bases, and 10 bases lay between the germline ends. Germline values: CDR1 MNHEY, CDR2 SMNVEV (reference sequence). CDR3 in amino acids: CASSYRDSSYEQYF. The CDR3 nucleotides are TGTGCCAGCAGTTACCGGGACTCCTCCTACGAGCAGTACTTC.

The V and J genes are TRBV20-1 and TRBJ1-3; D ambiguous. Trimming shortened V by 2 bases and J by 0 bases, and 14 bases separated the two germline ends. CDR3 size: 16 residues. Germline CDR1 reads DFQATT; CDR2 reads SNEGSKA (reference sequence). The CDR3 reads CSARSSKMSSGNTIYF. CDR3 nucleotide sequence: TGCAGTGCTAGATCCTCCAAGATGTCCTCTGGAAACACCATATATTTT.

This clonotype has just one count. The chain recombines TRBV20-1 with TRBJ1-1; possible D gene TRBD1, 6 bases. Trimming took 0 bases from V and 2 from J, leaving 19 bases between them. The CDR3 runs to 17 residues. Germline V gene lookup returns CDR1 DFQATT and CDR2 SNEGSKA (reference sequence). The CDR3 nucleotides read TGCAGTGCTAGAGATGACAATCATCGACAGGAAAACACTGAAGCTTTCTTT. This translates into CSARDDNHRQENTEAFF.

The chain employs TRBV3-1 and TRBJ1-2; D is uncertain. V was clipped by 3 bases and J by 4 bases, with 9 bases between them. CDR3 length: 13 amino acids. Germline V lookup: CDR1 LGHDT, CDR2 YNNKEL (reference sequence). CDR3 nucleotides: TGTGCCAGCAGCCAGTACCGTAGCTATGGCTACACCTTC. It codes for CASSQYRSYGYTF.

The V and J genes are TRBV28 and TRBJ1-2, with D maybe TRBD1 (5 bases). The V end lost 6 bases, the J end lost 1 base, and 15 bases lay between the germline ends. CDR3 length equals 15 residues. Germline V lookup: CDR1 MDHEN, CDR2 SYDVKM. CDR3 bases: TGTGCCAGCAGACTAGTACAGGCGATTAACTATGGCTACACCTTC. Its translation is CASRLVQAINYGYTF.

The chain has TRBV29-1 and TRBJ2-5, with a tentative D call TRBD2 (5 bases). The V and J ends lost 6 bases and 3 bases respectively, with 14 bases between them. This CDR3 comprises 13 residues. From germline, CDR1 is SQVTM and CDR2 ANQGSEA. In DNA form, the CDR3 reads TGCAGCGTCGCACTAGTCTGGGAAGAGACCCAGTACTTC. Its protein product is CSVALVWEETQYF.

The chain couples TRBV29-1 to TRBJ1-2, with a tentative D call TRBD1 (6 bases). From germline, CDR1 is SQVTM and CDR2 ANQGSEA. V was trimmed by 1 base and J by 3 bases, leaving 15 bases between them. The CDR3 spans 15 residues. Written as DNA, the CDR3 is TGCAGCGTTGAAGTGGAGGGGGACCCATACTATGGCTACACCTTC. Amino acid sequence: CSVEVEGDPYYGYTF.

The chain carries TRBV7-8 and TRBJ1-2, with 11 bases identical to TRBD1. V was clipped by 4 bases and J by 6 bases; unmatched bases: 4. This CDR3 region has 14 residues. Germline values: CDR1 SGHVS, CDR2 FQNEAQ. CDR3 amino acids: CASSSGQGADGYTF. The CDR3 DNA reads as TGTGCCAGCAGCTCCGGACAGGGGGCTGATGGCTACACCTTC.

The gene calls are TRBV20-1 and TRBJ1-5, with TRBD1 as a possible D gene (5 bases). Between the trimmed V and J ends, which lost 4 bases and 0 bases, there was a span of 16 bases. The CDR3 is 16 residues long. Germline V gives CDR1 DFQATT, CDR2 SNEGSKA (reference sequence). CDR3 sequence reads: CSAISSTAYSNQPQHF. The CDR3, as DNA: TGCAGTGCTATTTCGTCGACAGCCTATAGCAATCAGCCCCAGCATTTT.

The sample holds one count of this clonotype. DNA for the CDR3: TGCGCCAGCAGCTTGGAAGGCGGGAGTCGGACAGAGACCCAGTACTTC. Translated: CASSLEGGSRTETQYF. The V call is TRBV5-1, the J call TRBJ2-5, with 7 bases matching TRBD2. This CDR3 has 16 amino acids. The junction had 9 bases not matched to a gene; V was cut back by 0 bases and J by 4 bases. Germline CDR1 SGHRS, CDR2 YFSETQ. The whole variable domain, remainder taken from reference TRBV5-1 and TRBJ2-5, is KAGVTQTPRYLIKTRGQQVTLSCSPISGHRSVSWYQQTPGQGLQFLFEYFSETQRNKGNFPGRFSGRQFSNSRSEMNVSTLELGDSALYLCASSLEGGSRTETQYFGPGTRLLVL.

This clonotype was observed a handful of times. The genes are TRBV29-1 and TRBJ2-7, with 8 bases matching TRBD2. The CDR3 spans 16 residues. Germline values: CDR1 SQVTM, CDR2 ANQGSEA. V gave up 3 bases and J gave up 2 bases; unmatched junction bases: 12. CDR3: CSVDSYTSGETYEQYF. DNA of the CDR3: TGCAGCGTTGACTCCTATACTAGCGGAGAAACCTACGAGCAGTACTTC.

The J gene is TRBJ2-3, the V gene TRBV7-3, with 10 bases aligning to TRBD2. With 7 bases clipped from V and 1 base from J, the junction kept 8 bases outside the gene matches. This CDR3 is 16 amino acids long. CDR1 SGHTA and CDR2 FQGTGA come from the germline V gene. The CDR3 nucleotides are TGTGCCAGCATGAAAAGCGGGAGGGGGGGCACAGATACGCAGTATTTT. This translates into CASMKSGRGGTDTQYF. Full variable domain (remainder filled in from reference TRBV7-3 and TRBJ2-3): GAGVSQTPSNKVTEKGKYVELRCDPISGHTALYWYRQSLGQGPEFLIYFQGTGAADDSGLPNDRFFAVRPEGSVSTLKIQRTERGDSAVYLCASMKSGRGGTDTQYFGPGTRLTVL.

The chain has TRBV27 and TRBJ2-7; D gene unclear. V lost 1 base to trimming and J lost 0 bases, with 13 bases between them. CDR3 length equals 16 residues. Germline values: CDR1 MNHEY, CDR2 SMNVEV (reference sequence). DNA of the CDR3: TGTGCCAGCAGTTTATTGGGATTGTACAGCTCCTACGAGCAGTACTTC. Amino acids: CASSLLGLYSSYEQYF.

This clonotype is judged large. V is TRBV11-3 and J is TRBJ2-2, with D perhaps matching TRBD2 (6 bases). V was shortened by 3 bases and J by 1 base, with 18 bases between the two germline ends. Germline assignment: CDR1 SGHNT and CDR2 YENEEA. CDR3 length: 18 amino acids. The CDR3 DNA reads TGTGCCAGCAGCTTTAGTGGGGGTCGGCGGGGGAACACCGGGGAGCTGTTTTTT. Protein: CASSFSGGRRGNTGELFF.

V is TRBV10-2 and J is TRBJ2-2; TRBD2 matches at 9 bases. This CDR3 is 16 amino acids long. CDR1 is WSHSY, CDR2 SAAADI, per germline. J was trimmed by 1 base and V by 10 bases; bases with no gene match: 10. The CDR3, as DNA: TGCGCCACTACTCCGTCACTAGCGGGGAACACCGGGGAGCTGTTTTTT. It encodes CATTPSLAGNTGELFF.

V is TRBV6-1 and J is TRBJ2-3; possibly TRBD1 or TRBD2 for D (5 bases each). The CDR3 extends over 17 amino acids. Trimming pared 0 bases from V and 0 bases from J, leaving 13 bases between. Germline V gene sequence: CDR1 MNHNS, CDR2 SASEGT. In DNA form, the CDR3 reads TGTGCCAGCAGTGAAGCGTGGGGGAGACCCAGCACAGATACGCAGTATTTT. This sequence encodes CASSEAWGRPSTDTQYF.

This clonotype was recorded at least ten times. This chain connects TRBV7-9 to TRBJ1-4, with a weak D call TRBD1 (5 bases). The CDR3 loop spans 15 amino acids. Per the germline V gene, CDR1 is SEHNR and CDR2 is FQNEAQ (reference sequence). Trimming pared 2 bases from V and 4 bases from J, leaving 11 bases between. As DNA, the CDR3 is TGTGCCAGCAGCTTAAGGGACGGAAATAATGAAAAACTGTTTTTT. This gives the protein CASSLRDGNNEKLFF. Full variable domain (rest looked up from reference TRBV7-9 and TRBJ1-4): DTGVSQNPRHKITKRGQNVTFRCDPISEHNRLYWYRQTLGQGPEFLTYFQNEAQLEKSRLLSDRFSAERPKGSFSTLEIQRTEQGDSAMYLCASSLRDGNNEKLFFGSGTQLSVL.